Here is one TCR beta chain with its context. No antigen is known for it. Data came from immunoSEQ multiplex PCR; TCRdb stores just in-frame clones and leaves some out. The sample includes around 84,000 clones, around 84% of them seen just once. This sample is part of a study of OX40 agonist ivuxolimab in advanced cancers. At the level of the study: Ivuxolimab, which is an agonistic anti-OX40 (CD134) antibody, was administered to the patients.

General study results and limits: CD4+ T cells averaged fewer expanded clones than CD8+ T cells.

Trimming took off 0 bases at V and 8 bases at J, with 5 bases between the two ends. CDR3 length equals 13 residues. CDR1 SNHLY and CDR2 FYNNEI come from the germline V gene. With autoimmune disease history or systemic immunosuppression, patients were excluded. Sample: CD4+ or CD8+ T cells sorted from blood, taken in a trial of the OX40 agonist ivuxolimab. This clonotype was sampled from an adult with an advanced solid tumor such as melanoma, head and neck, liver or kidney cancer. The chain uses TRBV2 and TRBJ1-6; D is unresolved. CDR3 in amino acids: CASSEAPDSPLHF. CDR3 bases: TGTGCCAGCAGTGAAGCGCCAGATTCACCCCTCCACTTT. The full variable domain, in which reference TRBV2 and TRBJ1-6 provide the parts outside the CDR3, is EPEVTQTPSHQVTQMGQEVILRCVPISNHLYFYWYRQILGQKVEFLVSFYNNEISEKSEIFDDQFSVERPDGSNFTLKIRSTKLEDSAMYFCASSEAPDSPLHFGNGTRLTVT.